This T cell receptor (beta chain) was sequenced during a study of blood T cell repertoires in COVID-19. In the original workflow: Nucleated cell counts were estimated from reference gene primer amplification. The protocol was immunoSEQ multiplex PCR, while the TCRdb copy is restricted to in-frame clones and leaves out a portion. The V and J calls and clone size were taken over from that table, and D and trimming were inferred from the DNA. This table has about 54,000 clones, 90% appearing once. The CDR3 consists of 13 residues. CDR1 is GTSNPN, CDR2 SVGIG, per germline (reference sequence). J was trimmed by 3 bases and V by 8 bases; bases with no gene match: 8.

This clonotype originated in a woman aged 35 to 49 with active COVID-19. V usage is TRBV30 and J usage is TRBJ1-1, with 8 nucleotides matching TRBD1. Sequencing was done on a sample of peripheral blood. The CDR3 region has the DNA TGTGCCACGGGAGACAGGGGTCACACTGAAGCTTTCTTT. Protein product: CATGDRGHTEAFF.